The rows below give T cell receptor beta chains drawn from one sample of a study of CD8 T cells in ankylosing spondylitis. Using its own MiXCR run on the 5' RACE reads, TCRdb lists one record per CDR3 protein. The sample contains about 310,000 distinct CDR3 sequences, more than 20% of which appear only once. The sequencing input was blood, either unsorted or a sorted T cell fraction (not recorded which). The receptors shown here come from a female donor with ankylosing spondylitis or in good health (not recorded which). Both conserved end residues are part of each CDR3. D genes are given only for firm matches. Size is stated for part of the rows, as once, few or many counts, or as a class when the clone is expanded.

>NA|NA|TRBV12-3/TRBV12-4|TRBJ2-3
TGTGCCAGCAGTTCTTGGGGTCAGGAACGAACGGACACAGATACGCAGTATTTT
CASSSWGQERTDTDTQYF
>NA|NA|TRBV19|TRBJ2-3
TGTGCCAGTAGTACCCTTGGAGGAGTGGATACGCAGTATTTT
CASSTLGGVDTQYF
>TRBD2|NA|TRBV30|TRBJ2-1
TGTGCCTGGAGTAACAGCGGGAGTGGCGATGAGCAGTTCTTC
CAWSNSGSGDEQFF
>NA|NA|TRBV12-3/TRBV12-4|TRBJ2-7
TGTGCCAGCAGTCCCCACCGACGGGATTCCTACGAGCAGTACTTC
CASSPHRRDSYEQYF
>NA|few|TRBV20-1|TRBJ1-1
TGCAGTGCCGTAGGTTTCGGGAACACTGAAGCTTTCTTT
CSAVGFGNTEAFF
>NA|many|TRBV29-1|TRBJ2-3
TGCAGCGTTGAATCCGGGAGTAACACAGATACGCAGTATTTT
CSVESGSNTDTQYF
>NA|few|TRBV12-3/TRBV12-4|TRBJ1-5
TGTGCCAGCAGTTTGGCGGACACTAGCAATCAGCCCCAGCATTTT
CASSLADTSNQPQHF
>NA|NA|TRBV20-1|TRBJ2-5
TGCAGTGCTGGACTGGGGGAGACCCAGTACTTC
CSAGLGETQYF
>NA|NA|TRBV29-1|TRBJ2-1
TGCAGCCTCTCGGTCCGTAATGAGCAGTTCTTC
CSLSVRNEQFF
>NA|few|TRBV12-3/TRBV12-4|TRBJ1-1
TGTGCCAGCAGTTTCAACAGGGCGGACACTGAAGCTTTCTTT
CASSFNRADTEAFF
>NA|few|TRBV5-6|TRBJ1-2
TGTGCCAGCAGCTTGGAGGCGGTGGGGGGCTATGGCTACACCTTC
CASSLEAVGGYGYTF